Listed below are T cell receptor beta chains from one sample, sequenced in a study of blood T cell repertoires in COVID-19. Here immunoSEQ multiplex PCR was the method, and the copy in TCRdb shows in-frame clones only, minus some. The data show under 450,000 clones, with about 90% seen just once and 2.5% to 3.5% held by the top ten. Input material: PBMCs or T cells enriched from blood (not recorded which). These receptors all come from a woman in her twenties or thirties who had recovered from COVID-19. Each CDR3 is given with its conserved first and last residue. A D gene is named only where the DNA matches it firmly. Size tells how often a clone was seen (once, few, many) or the class of an expanded clone, and some rows leave it out.

j_gene: TRBJ1-5
abundance: .
v_gene: TRBV6-5
d_gene: TRBD1
CDR3aa: CASSFSGTANQPQHF
CDR3nt: TGTGCCAGCAGTTTCTCCGGGACAGCTAATCAGCCCCAGCATTTT

j_gene: TRBJ2-7
abundance: .
v_gene: TRBV7-8
d_gene: TRBD2
CDR3aa: CASSLELAGLEQYF
CDR3nt: TGTGCCAGCAGCTTAGAACTAGCGGGGCTCGAGCAGTACTTC

j_gene: TRBJ1-5
abundance: .
v_gene: TRBV3-1/TRBV3-2
d_gene: TRBD1
CDR3aa: CASSQGRQGGYFGNQPQHF
CDR3nt: TGTGCCAGCAGCCAAGGACGGCAGGGGGGTTATTTCGGCAATCAGCCCCAGCATTTT

j_gene: TRBJ2-5
abundance: once
v_gene: TRBV5-1
d_gene: .
CDR3aa: CASSLGQGQETQYF
CDR3nt: TGCGCCAGCAGCTTAGGGCAGGGTCAAGAGACCCAGTACTTC

j_gene: TRBJ1-6
abundance: .
v_gene: TRBV24-1
d_gene: TRBD1
CDR3aa: CATRRTGDSPLHF
CDR3nt: TGTGCCACCAGACGAACAGGGGACTCACCCCTCCACTTT

j_gene: TRBJ1-1
abundance: .
v_gene: TRBV9
d_gene: .
CDR3aa: CASSYHTGGNTEAFF
CDR3nt: TGTGCCAGCAGCTACCACACAGGCGGGAACACTGAAGCTTTCTTT

j_gene: TRBJ2-2
abundance: .
v_gene: TRBV2
d_gene: .
CDR3aa: CASRTDREGTGELFF
CDR3nt: TGTGCCAGCAGAACGGACAGGGAGGGCACCGGGGAGCTGTTTTTT

j_gene: TRBJ1-5
abundance: once
v_gene: TRBV28
d_gene: TRBD1
CDR3aa: CASRAGQVYSNQPQHF
CDR3nt: TGTGCCAGCAGGGCCGGACAGGTCTATAGCAATCAGCCCCAGCATTTT

j_gene: TRBJ1-4
abundance: .
v_gene: TRBV3-1/TRBV3-2
d_gene: .
CDR3aa: CASSQVPNLYILSTNEKLFF
CDR3nt: TGTGCCAGCAGCCAAGTCCCTAACTTGTATATACTTTCAACTAATGAAAAACTGTTTTTT

j_gene: TRBJ2-1
abundance: once
v_gene: TRBV3-1/TRBV3-2
d_gene: .
CDR3aa: CASSLSRRRQSYNEQFF
CDR3nt: TGTGCCAGCAGCCTTAGTCGAAGGAGGCAATCCTACAATGAGCAGTTCTTC

j_gene: TRBJ1-2
abundance: .
v_gene: TRBV6-5
d_gene: TRBD1
CDR3aa: CASSYFGPEGAYGYTF
CDR3nt: TGTGCCAGCAGTTACTTTGGGCCCGAGGGGGCCTATGGCTACACCTTC

j_gene: TRBJ2-1
abundance: .
v_gene: TRBV6-1
d_gene: TRBD2
CDR3aa: CASSEVGSGGNEQFF
CDR3nt: TGTGCCAGCAGTGAAGTAGGTAGCGGGGGCAATGAGCAGTTCTTC

j_gene: TRBJ2-7
abundance: .
v_gene: TRBV19
d_gene: .
CDR3aa: CASSITGTYEQYF
CDR3nt: TGTGCCAGTAGTATTACAGGCACCTACGAGCAGTACTTC

j_gene: TRBJ1-2
abundance: .
v_gene: TRBV4-1
d_gene: .
CDR3aa: CASSHETDNYGYTF
CDR3nt: TGCGCCAGCAGCCACGAAACAGATAACTATGGCTACACCTTC

j_gene: TRBJ2-7
abundance: .
v_gene: TRBV27
d_gene: TRBD1
CDR3aa: CASSLQGQGFTEQYF
CDR3nt: TGTGCCAGCAGTTTACAGGGACAGGGGTTCACCGAGCAGTACTTC

j_gene: TRBJ2-5
abundance: once
v_gene: TRBV3-1/TRBV3-2
d_gene: TRBD2
CDR3aa: CASSPTSGRETQYF
CDR3nt: TGTGCCAGCAGCCCGACTAGCGGGAGAGAGACCCAGTACTTC

j_gene: TRBJ1-1
abundance: .
v_gene: TRBV25-1
d_gene: .
CDR3aa: CASSDETGPSSAEAFF
CDR3nt: TGTGCCAGCAGTGATGAGACAGGCCCTTCGTCGGCTGAAGCTTTCTTT

j_gene: TRBJ2-5
abundance: .
v_gene: TRBV7-9
d_gene: .
CDR3aa: CASSEGLRETQYF
CDR3nt: TGTGCCAGCAGCGAAGGACTGAGGGAGACCCAGTACTTC

j_gene: TRBJ2-7
abundance: once
v_gene: TRBV5-5
d_gene: .
CDR3aa: CASSFYTNEQYF
CDR3nt: TGTGCCAGCAGCTTTTACACCAACGAGCAGTACTTC

j_gene: TRBJ1-1
abundance: .
v_gene: TRBV6-5
d_gene: .
CDR3aa: CASRKGHPNTEAFF
CDR3nt: TGTGCCAGCAGAAAAGGACACCCGAACACTGAAGCTTTCTTT

j_gene: TRBJ2-1
abundance: .
v_gene: TRBV7-2
d_gene: .
CDR3aa: CASSPPPGGSYNEQFF
CDR3nt: TGTGCCAGCAGCCCGCCCCCCGGGGGCTCCTACAATGAGCAGTTCTTC

j_gene: TRBJ1-1
abundance: .
v_gene: TRBV27
d_gene: .
CDR3aa: CASSFRENTEAFF
CDR3nt: TGTGCCAGCAGTTTCCGCGAGAACACTGAAGCTTTCTTT

j_gene: TRBJ2-1
abundance: .
v_gene: TRBV6-5
d_gene: TRBD2
CDR3aa: CASTGGGPFKQFF
CDR3nt: TGTGCCAGCACGGGGGGAGGGCCCTTTAAGCAGTTCTTC

j_gene: TRBJ2-7
abundance: .
v_gene: TRBV20-1
d_gene: .
CDR3aa: CSARTGNEQYF
CDR3nt: TGCAGTGCTAGAACGGGGAACGAGCAGTACTTC

j_gene: TRBJ2-3
abundance: .
v_gene: TRBV24-1
d_gene: .
CDR3aa: CATSGGTDTQYF
CDR3nt: TGTGCCACCTCAGGCGGGACGGATACGCAGTATTTT

j_gene: TRBJ1-6
abundance: once
v_gene: TRBV11-1
d_gene: TRBD1
CDR3aa: CASSSRTGTGSPLHF
CDR3nt: TGTGCCAGCAGCTCCCGGACAGGAACGGGATCACCCCTCCACTTT

j_gene: TRBJ1-3
abundance: .
v_gene: TRBV5-6
d_gene: TRBD1
CDR3aa: CASSLRGQGEGGNTIYF
CDR3nt: TGTGCCAGCAGCTTGCGAGGGCAGGGGGAAGGTGGAAACACCATATATTTT

j_gene: TRBJ2-7
abundance: .
v_gene: TRBV18
d_gene: .
CDR3aa: CASSPTAGSHEQYF
CDR3nt: TGTGCCAGCTCCCCCACGGCAGGGTCCCACGAGCAGTACTTC

j_gene: TRBJ1-6
abundance: .
v_gene: TRBV7-3
d_gene: TRBD1
CDR3aa: CASSSPDREVDSPLHF
CDR3nt: TGTGCCAGCAGCTCCCCGGACAGGGAAGTCGATTCACCCCTCCACTTT

j_gene: TRBJ2-1
abundance: .
v_gene: TRBV30
d_gene: .
CDR3aa: CAWGPRASYNEQFF
CDR3nt: TGTGCCTGGGGACCGCGGGCCTCCTACAATGAGCAGTTCTTC

j_gene: TRBJ1-1
abundance: once
v_gene: TRBV6-1
d_gene: .
CDR3aa: CASSEAAEAFF
CDR3nt: TGTGCCAGCAGTGAAGCCGCTGAAGCTTTCTTT

j_gene: TRBJ1-1
abundance: .
v_gene: TRBV30
d_gene: .
CDR3aa: CAWCLGANTEAFF
CDR3nt: TGTGCCTGGTGCTTAGGGGCTAACACTGAAGCTTTCTTT

j_gene: TRBJ2-5
abundance: .
v_gene: TRBV7-7
d_gene: TRBD2
CDR3aa: CASSLGLAEETQYF
CDR3nt: TGTGCTAGCAGCCTGGGACTAGCGGAGGAGACCCAGTACTTC

j_gene: TRBJ1-6
abundance: .
v_gene: TRBV9
d_gene: .
CDR3aa: CASSVEVDSSYNSPLHF
CDR3nt: TGTGCCAGCAGCGTAGAGGTGGACAGCTCCTATAATTCACCCCTCCACTTT

j_gene: TRBJ1-6
abundance: .
v_gene: TRBV5-1
d_gene: .
CDR3aa: CASRQGVRNSPLHF
CDR3nt: TGCGCCAGCAGACAGGGTGTCCGTAATTCACCCCTCCACTTT

j_gene: TRBJ2-7
abundance: few
v_gene: TRBV3-1/TRBV3-2
d_gene: TRBD2
CDR3aa: CASSQRPAGAYEQYF
CDR3nt: TGTGCCAGCAGCCAGCGGCCAGCGGGAGCCTACGAGCAGTACTTC

j_gene: TRBJ2-7
abundance: few
v_gene: TRBV5-1
d_gene: TRBD1
CDR3aa: CASSSGVGQGPAEQYF
CDR3nt: TGCGCCAGCAGCTCGGGGGTGGGACAGGGACCCGCCGAGCAGTACTTC

j_gene: TRBJ2-1
abundance: .
v_gene: TRBV5-1
d_gene: TRBD2
CDR3aa: CASSEFSGGNNEQFF
CDR3nt: TGCGCCAGCAGCGAATTTAGCGGGGGGAACAATGAGCAGTTCTTC

j_gene: TRBJ1-4
abundance: .
v_gene: TRBV15
d_gene: .
CDR3aa: CATSRILQTEKLFF
CDR3nt: TGTGCCACCAGCAGAATCTTACAGACTGAAAAACTGTTTTTT

j_gene: TRBJ2-1
abundance: .
v_gene: TRBV5-4
d_gene: .
CDR3aa: CASSLGTAVTYNEQFF
CDR3nt: TGTGCCAGCAGCTTGGGGACAGCGGTGACCTACAATGAGCAGTTCTTC

j_gene: TRBJ1-5
abundance: .
v_gene: TRBV2
d_gene: .
CDR3aa: CASSAGGLGPQHF
CDR3nt: TGTGCCAGCAGTGCTGGAGGTCTAGGGCCCCAGCATTTT

j_gene: TRBJ1-1
abundance: .
v_gene: TRBV5-1
d_gene: TRBD1
CDR3aa: CASSLRGQGARNTEAFF
CDR3nt: TGCGCCAGCAGCTTGAGGGGACAGGGGGCGAGGAACACTGAAGCTTTCTTT

j_gene: TRBJ2-1
abundance: .
v_gene: TRBV5-4
d_gene: TRBD2
CDR3aa: CASTEGSTAGGTYNEQFF
CDR3nt: TGTGCCAGCACCGAGGGGTCGACAGCGGGAGGTACCTACAATGAGCAGTTCTTC

j_gene: TRBJ2-3
abundance: .
v_gene: TRBV5-6
d_gene: TRBD2
CDR3aa: CASSFRTSGRADTQYF
CDR3nt: TGTGCCAGCAGCTTCAGGACTAGCGGGAGGGCGGATACGCAGTATTTT

j_gene: TRBJ2-3
abundance: .
v_gene: TRBV6-4
d_gene: TRBD2
CDR3aa: CASSQRESPDTQYF
CDR3nt: TGTGCCAGCAGTCAGCGGGAGTCTCCGGATACGCAGTATTTT

j_gene: TRBJ1-4
abundance: .
v_gene: TRBV9
d_gene: TRBD1
CDR3aa: CASSLRDRESEKLFF
CDR3nt: TGTGCCAGCAGCTTACGGGACAGGGAGAGTGAAAAACTGTTTTTT

j_gene: TRBJ2-7
abundance: .
v_gene: TRBV19
d_gene: TRBD1
CDR3aa: CASSRTGELREQYF
CDR3nt: TGTGCCAGTAGTCGGACAGGGGAGTTGCGCGAGCAGTACTTC

j_gene: TRBJ2-2
abundance: .
v_gene: TRBV7-6
d_gene: .
CDR3aa: CASSPLALPGELFF
CDR3nt: TGTGCCAGCAGCCCCCTAGCCTTGCCCGGGGAGCTGTTTTTT

j_gene: TRBJ2-1
abundance: .
v_gene: TRBV19
d_gene: TRBD2
CDR3aa: CASRHLAGVYNEQFF
CDR3nt: TGTGCCAGTAGACACCTAGCGGGAGTATACAATGAGCAGTTCTTC

j_gene: TRBJ1-2
abundance: .
v_gene: TRBV6-5
d_gene: .
CDR3aa: CASSYFHLQGGYTF
CDR3nt: TGTGCCAGCAGTTACTTTCATCTCCAGGGGGGCTACACCTTC

j_gene: TRBJ2-1
abundance: .
v_gene: TRBV5-4
d_gene: TRBD1
CDR3aa: CASSPRDRGNEQFF
CDR3nt: TGTGCCAGCAGCCCACGGGACAGGGGCAATGAGCAGTTCTTC